These 28 T cell receptor beta chains share one sample of origin, sequenced in a study of vaccination and CD4 T cells after COVID-19. For these TCRs, the target antigens are not known. Cultured CD4+ T cell DNA underwent sequencing with the Oncomine TCR Beta short-read assay. A single record per CDR3 protein comes from TCRdb applying MiXCR to the PCR reads. This sample yields 7,600 or so distinct CDR3 sequences, of which 20% are seen a single time; about 22% belongs to the top ten. The treatment was: approximately nine-day PBMC culture with coronavirus spike peptide pools or control peptides (ViraFEST assay). Material: CD4+ T cells from blood, cultured in vitro, obtained after SARS-CoV-2 vaccination. These receptors came from a human donor who had recovered from COVID-19.

The rearrangement joins TRBV11-2 to TRBJ1-1, with a weak D call TRBD1 (6 bases). Trimming took off 2 bases at V and 2 bases at J, with 15 bases between the two ends. Germline V gene sequence: CDR1 SGHAT, CDR2 FQNNGV. CDR3 length: 16 residues. CDR3 amino acids: CASSLHHRARNTEAFF. In DNA form, the CDR3 reads TGTGCCAGCAGCTTACATCACAGGGCACGAAACACTGAAGCTTTCTTT. Full variable domain (missing parts from reference TRBV11-2 and TRBJ1-1): EAGVAQSPRYKIIEKRQSVAFWCNPISGHATLYWYQQILGQGPKLLIQFQNNGVVDDSQLPKDRFSAERLKGVDSTLKIQPAKLEDSAVYLCASSLHHRARNTEAFFGQGTRLTVV.

This clonotype is deemed medium-sized. The chain couples TRBV7-9 to TRBJ2-4, with TRBD2 as a possible D gene (6 bases). Deletions cut 1 base from V and 0 bases from J, with 13 bases between. Germline assignment: CDR1 SEHNR and CDR2 FQNEAQ (reference sequence). The CDR3 length is 17 residues. CDR3 sequence (DNA): TGTGCCAGCAGCTTAGGCGGGACCCAGCTAGCCAAAAACATTCAGTACTTC. Its translation is CASSLGGTQLAKNIQYF.

The chain uses TRBV6-5 and TRBJ2-7, with D perhaps matching TRBD1 or TRBD2 (5 bases each). Germline V gene data show CDR1 as MNHEY and CDR2 as SVGAGI. V lost 0 bases, J lost 0 bases, and 12 bases lay in between. The CDR3 has 16 amino acids. The DNA of the CDR3 is TGTGCCAGCAGTTACTCTCGGGACCGACACTCCTACGAGCAGTACTTC. Translating it yields CASSYSRDRHSYEQYF.

The chain employs TRBV19 and TRBJ1-2, with a tentative D call TRBD1 (5 bases). With 1 base removed from V and 6 bases from J, the gap between germline ends came to 18 bases. The CDR3 totals 16 residues. Germline V CDR1 and CDR2: LNHDA, SQIVND (reference sequence). CDR3 nucleotide sequence: TGTGCCAGTAGTATAGTAGTGAGCGGCTTAGGGGATGGCTACACCTTC. As protein: CASSIVVSGLGDGYTF.

Sample share makes this clonotype medium-sized (0.01 to 0.1%). The V and J genes are TRBV28 and TRBJ2-5, with 16 nucleotides matching TRBD2. This CDR3 comprises 18 residues. With V trimmed by 1 base and J by 1 base, 3 bases remained unmatched. Germline V gives CDR1 MDHEN, CDR2 SYDVKM. The CDR3 sequence is CASSLSGTSGGAQETQYF. In nucleotides, the CDR3 is TGTGCCAGCAGTTTATCGGGGACTAGCGGGGGGGCCCAAGAGACCCAGTACTTC. The whole variable domain, remainder taken from reference TRBV28 and TRBJ2-5, is DVKVTQSSRYLVKRTGEKVFLECVQDMDHENMFWYRQDPGLGLRLIYFSYDVKMKEKGDIPEGYSVSREKKERFSLILESASTNQTSMYLCASSLSGTSGGAQETQYFGPGTRLLVL.

Judged by abundance, this clonotype is medium-sized. The chain combines TRBV7-9 with TRBJ2-7, with a tentative D call TRBD1 (7 bases). V was trimmed by 5 bases and J by 0 bases, leaving 26 bases between them. The CDR3 totals 19 residues. Per germline, CDR1 SEHNR and CDR2 FQNEAQ (reference sequence). This CDR3 reads CASSANRPGVDRISYEQYF. The CDR3 DNA is TGTGCCAGCAGCGCGAATCGACCGGGGGTGGACAGGATCTCCTACGAGCAGTACTTC. Drawing the rest from reference TRBV7-9 and TRBJ2-7, the complete variable domain is DTGVSQNPRHKITKRGQNVTFRCDPISEHNRLYWYRQTLGQGPEFLTYFQNEAQLEKSRLLSDRFSAERPKGSFSTLEIQRTEQGDSAMYLCASSANRPGVDRISYEQYFGPGTRLTVT.

The V and J genes are TRBV5-4 and TRBJ2-5; TRBD1 matches 11 bases. Germline loops: CDR1 SGHNT, CDR2 YYREEE (reference sequence). The CDR3 consists of 14 residues. The J segment lost 4 bases and the V segment lost 4 bases, leaving 3 bases of the junction unmatched. CDR3 in DNA: TGTGCCAGCAGCCAGGACAGGGGGCTAGAGACCCAGTACTTC. Its protein is CASSQDRGLETQYF.

This clonotype appeared a few times. V gene TRBV6-1 combines with J gene TRBJ1-5; a possible D gene is TRBD1 (6 bases). The CDR3 sequence is 18 residues long. From germline, CDR1 is MNHNS and CDR2 SASEGT. Deletions cut 7 bases from V and 1 base from J, with 23 bases between. CDR3 nucleotides: TGTGCCAGCACCCCTTCACGAAACAGGGTTGGGAGCAATCAGCCCCAGCATTTT. Its translation: CASTPSRNRVGSNQPQHF.

The sample holds a few counts of this clonotype. The chain carries TRBV24-1 and TRBJ2-1; 7 nucleotides agree with TRBD1. The J segment lost 4 bases and the V segment lost 2 bases, leaving 7 bases of the junction unmatched. Per the germline V gene, CDR1 is KGHDR and CDR2 is SFDVKD. The CDR3 consists of 16 residues. CDR3 in DNA: TGTGCCACCAGTGATTCCCCAGGACAGGTTTACAATGAGCAGTTCTTC. This sequence encodes CATSDSPGQVYNEQFF.

A few counts support this clonotype. The rearrangement links TRBV20-1 to TRBJ2-3, with 7 positions matching TRBD1. The germline CDR1 and CDR2 sequences are DFQATT and SNEGSKA (reference sequence). V shed 3 bases, J shed 1 base, and the junction held 10 bases outside the gene matches. The CDR3 has 16 amino acids. CDR3 DNA: TGCAGTGCTAGCACACAGGGGTATTCAGGCACAGATACGCAGTATTTT. The encoded protein is CSASTQGYSGTDTQYF.

The gene calls are TRBV5-1 and TRBJ2-6; no clear D. Trimming cost V 4 bases and J 0 bases, with 8 bases left between them. CDR1 is SGHRS and CDR2 is YFSETQ in the germline V gene. CDR3 length: 15 residues. The CDR3 coding sequence is TGCGCCAGCAGCCAAATTAACTCTGGGGCCAACGTCCTGACTTTC. This translates into CASSQINSGANVLTF. The full variable domain, rest sourced from reference TRBV5-1 and TRBJ2-6, is KAGVTQTPRYLIKTRGQQVTLSCSPISGHRSVSWYQQTPGQGLQFLFEYFSETQRNKGNFPGRFSGRQFSNSRSEMNVSTLELGDSALYLCASSQINSGANVLTFGAGSRLTVL.

The chain has TRBV6-2 or TRBV6-3 and TRBJ2-7, with TRBD1 identical over 8 bases. V dropped 10 bases and J dropped 0; count of bases not matched to a gene: 11. CDR1 and CDR2 (germline): MNHEY, SVGEGT. The CDR3 contains 15 residues. The CDR3 DNA reads as TGTGCCACCAAACCGCCGGGACAGGTCTCCTACGAGCAGTACTTC. Translating it yields CATKPPGQVSYEQYF.

This clonotype is medium-sized (0.01 to 0.1%) by share. The chain has TRBV7-9 and TRBJ2-6; D perhaps matches TRBD1 (5 bases). Germline CDR1 is SEHNR and CDR2 is FQNEAQ (reference sequence). CDR3 length: 17 residues. Deletions cut 0 bases from V and 0 bases from J, with 9 bases between. The CDR3 DNA is TGTGCCAGCAGCTTAGCAGGGGCCCTCTCTGGGGCCAACGTCCTGACTTTC. Translated: CASSLAGALSGANVLTF.

This clonotype is termed medium-sized (0.01 to 0.1%). This chain joins TRBV28 and TRBJ2-3; D unresolved. The germline V and J ends were trimmed by 5 bases and 2 bases, with 5 bases remaining between them. The CDR3 covers 12 residues. Germline CDR1 reads MDHEN; CDR2 reads SYDVKM. The CDR3 spells CASSPYTDTQYF. CDR3 DNA: TGTGCCAGCAGTCCCTACACAGATACGCAGTATTTT.

J is TRBJ1-2 and V is TRBV6-6; D remains unclear. Trimming stripped 6 bases from V and 7 bases from J, with 18 bases between. This CDR3 is 14 amino acids long. Germline V gives CDR1 MNHNY, CDR2 SVGAGI (reference sequence). In DNA, the CDR3 is TGTGCCAGCAGCCTAGTTGGGGTTGGGTGTGGCTACACCTTC. Translation gives CASSLVGVGCGYTF.

CDR3 DNA sequence: TGTGCCAGCAGCCCTCAGCGAAGCTCTGGAAACACCATATATTTT. This codes for CASSPQRSSGNTIYF. The gene calls are TRBV7-6 and TRBJ1-3; no clear D. Germline V gene lookup returns CDR1 SGHVS and CDR2 FNYEAQ. The V and J ends lost 5 bases and 0 bases respectively, with 11 bases between them. The length of the CDR3 is 15 residues.

The chain joins TRBV19 to TRBJ1-2; weak D call: TRBD1 (5 bases). V lost 5 bases to trimming and J lost 2 bases, with 9 bases between them. The CDR3 contains 13 residues. The V gene's germline CDR1 is LNHDA and CDR2 SQIVND (reference sequence). DNA of the CDR3: TGTGCCAGTAGTCCAGGGCGGAACTATGGCTACACCTTC. This gives the protein CASSPGRNYGYTF. Based on the CDR3 plus reference TRBV19 and TRBJ1-2, the full variable domain is DGGITQSPKYLFRKEGQNVTLSCEQNLNHDAMYWYRQDPGQGLRLIYYSQIVNDFQKGDIAEGYSVSREKKESFPLTVTSAQKNPTAFYLCASSPGRNYGYTFGSGTRLTVV.

There are a few counts of this clonotype. The rearrangement joins TRBV12-3 or TRBV12-4 to TRBJ2-7, with 13 bases that match TRBD2. With 6 bases clipped from V and 4 bases from J, the junction kept 3 bases outside the gene matches. The CDR3 spans 14 residues. The DNA for the CDR3 is TGTGCCAGCAGGCGGACTAGCGGGGGTTACGAGCAGTACTTC. Encoded protein: CASRRTSGGYEQYF.

The V and J genes are TRBV6-5 and TRBJ1-2; a possible D gene is TRBD1 (5 bases). Deletions cut 0 bases from V and 6 bases from J, with 14 bases between. This CDR3 spans 15 amino acids. Germline values: CDR1 MNHEY, CDR2 SVGAGI. The CDR3: CASSYSLRGEDGYTF. In DNA, the CDR3 is TGTGCCAGCAGTTACTCTTTACGAGGGGAAGATGGCTACACCTTC.

This clonotype appeared a few times. The rearrangement joins TRBV6-5 to TRBJ1-2; 7 positions agree with TRBD1. This CDR3 comprises 17 residues. Germline CDR1 MNHEY, CDR2 SVGAGI. Trimming took 2 bases from V and 4 from J; bases not matched to a gene: 13. DNA for the CDR3: TGTGCCAGCAGTTACGCCGGACAGGTCCCAGGGCGCTATGGCTACACCTTC. Protein: CASSYAGQVPGRYGYTF.

This clonotype rates as medium-sized. DNA for the CDR3: TGTGCCAGCAGCTCCCCGGGACAGAGGTCCTACGAGCAGTACTTC. This translates into CASSSPGQRSYEQYF. The J gene is TRBJ2-7, the V gene TRBV7-9; 7 positions agree with TRBD1. Trimming at V came to 4 bases and at J to 1 base, leaving 7 bases not matched to a gene. The germline CDR1 and CDR2 sequences are SEHNR and FQNEAQ (reference sequence). CDR3 length: 15 residues.

Turning to this clonotype: A clone one base away is much larger, so this may be a read error. The V and J genes are TRBV28 and TRBJ1-2, with D tentatively TRBD1 (5 bases). The CDR3 length is 13 residues. CDR1 and CDR2 from the germline V gene are MDHEN and SYDVKM. CDR3 nucleotide sequence: TGTGCCAGCAGTCCACCAGGGTCCTATGACTACACCTTC. Amino acids: CASSPPGSYDYTF.

V gene TRBV20-1 combines with J gene TRBJ1-4; possibly TRBD1 for D (5 bases). This CDR3 has 13 amino acids. Trimming stripped 6 bases from V and 5 bases from J, with 13 bases between. The germline gives CDR1 DFQATT, CDR2 SNEGSKA (reference sequence). DNA of the CDR3: TGCAGTGCCAGAAGACAGCGGAATGAAAAACTGTTTTTT. Translated, it gives CSARRQRNEKLFF.

This clonotype was found a few times. The chain carries TRBV7-3 and TRBJ1-1; a weak D match, TRBD1 (5 bases). This CDR3 has 14 residues. Trimming left V 5 bases short and J 5 bases short, with 15 bases between. The germline gives CDR1 SGHTA, CDR2 FQGTGA. In DNA form, the CDR3 reads TGTGCCAGCAGCGTAGCGGGGCCTAATACTGAAGCTTTCTTT. As protein: CASSVAGPNTEAFF.

Points on this clonotype: This clone may be a read error of a much larger clone one base away. The conserved closing phenylalanine or tryptophan is absent in this CDR3, likely reflecting a read error. This chain connects TRBV7-2 to TRBJ2-7; a weak D match, TRBD1 (6 bases). The V gene lost 2 bases and the J gene lost 7 bases, with 12 bases spanning the gap. The CDR3 runs 13 residues. CDR1 is SGHTA and CDR2 is FQGNSA in the germline V gene. The CDR3 nucleotides are TGTGCCAGCAGCTTACACAGGGTTTCAGAGCAGTACTCC. Translated: CASSLHRVSEQYS.

This clonotype rates as medium-sized. The chain combines TRBV15 with TRBJ1-5; D gene uncertain. Trimming removed 5 bases from V and 1 base from J, with 6 bases in between. The V gene's germline CDR1 is LNHNV and CDR2 YYDKDF (reference sequence). CDR3 size: 13 residues. The CDR3 sequence: CATSSGSNQPQHF. The CDR3 nucleotides read TGTGCCACCAGCTCGGGAAGCAATCAGCCCCAGCATTTT. Filled out from reference TRBV15 and TRBJ1-5, the complete variable domain reads DAMVIQNPRYQVTQFGKPVTLSCSQTLNHNVMYWYQQKSSQAPKLLFHYYDKDFNNEADTPDNFQSRRPNTSFCFLDIRSPGLGDTAMYLCATSSGSNQPQHFGDGTRLSIL.

This clonotype was counted a few times. This chain connects TRBV6-2 or TRBV6-3 to TRBJ2-5, with unresolved D. This CDR3 is built from 16 residues. Trimming stripped 0 bases from V and 1 base from J, with 12 bases between. CDR1 is MNHEY and CDR2 is SVGEGT in the germline V gene. CDR3 in DNA: TGTGCCAGCAGTTACTCGGGCAGCGAACCCCAAGAGACCCAGTACTTC. Its protein product is CASSYSGSEPQETQYF.

V usage is TRBV4-1 and J usage is TRBJ2-1, with TRBD1 identical over 11 bases. The germline V gene encodes CDR1 MGHRA and CDR2 YSYEKL. Trimming cost V 2 bases and J 9 bases; bases outside gene matches: 6. This CDR3 has 15 residues. CDR3 amino acids: CASSQPGQGVPEQFF. Written as DNA, the CDR3 is TGCGCCAGCAGCCAACCGGGACAGGGGGTTCCTGAGCAGTTCTTC.